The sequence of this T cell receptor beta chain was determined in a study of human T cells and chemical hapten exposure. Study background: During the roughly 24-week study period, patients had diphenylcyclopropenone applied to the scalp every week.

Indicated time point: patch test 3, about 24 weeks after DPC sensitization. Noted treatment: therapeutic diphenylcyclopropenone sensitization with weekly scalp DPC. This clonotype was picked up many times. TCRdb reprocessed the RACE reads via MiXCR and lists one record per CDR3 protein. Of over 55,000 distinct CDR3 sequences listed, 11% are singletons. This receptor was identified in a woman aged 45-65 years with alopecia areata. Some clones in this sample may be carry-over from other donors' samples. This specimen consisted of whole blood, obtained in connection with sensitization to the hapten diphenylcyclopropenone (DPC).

CDR3 in amino acids: CATRGDTGELFF. CDR3 sequence (DNA): TGTGCCACCAGGGGGGACACCGGGGAGCTGTTTTTT. V usage is TRBV24-1 and J usage is TRBJ2-2; TRBD1 or TRBD2 may be the D gene (5 bases each). Trimming left V 7 bases short and J 3 bases short, with 5 bases between. This CDR3 spans 12 amino acids. Germline V gene lookup returns CDR1 KGHDR and CDR2 SFDVKD.